This record looks at one TCR beta chain sequence and its context. MiXCR was run by TCRdb on the reads, yielding one entry per CDR3 protein. The sample holds 270,000 or so distinct CDR3 sequences; over 15% are singletons and the top ten take less than 50%. The data are from a study of T cell repertoires in cytomegalovirus infection. Whole-study context: Matching HLA type and CMV infection were both indicated by public TCR beta signatures.

V shed 5 bases, J shed 3 bases, and the junction held 5 bases outside the gene matches. The CDR3 has 15 amino acids. The germline CDR1 and CDR2 sequences are SGHTA and FQGTGA. The source of this sequence is a human donor in good health (CMV status not recorded). Some clones in this sample may be carry-over from other donors' samples. V and J are TRBV7-3 and TRBJ2-1, with 9 bases aligning to TRBD1. The sample taken for sequencing was CD8+ T cells from PBMCs. The CDR3 reads CASSQTGGVYNEQFF. CDR3 DNA: TGTGCCAGCAGCCAGACAGGGGGGGTCTACAATGAGCAGTTCTTC.